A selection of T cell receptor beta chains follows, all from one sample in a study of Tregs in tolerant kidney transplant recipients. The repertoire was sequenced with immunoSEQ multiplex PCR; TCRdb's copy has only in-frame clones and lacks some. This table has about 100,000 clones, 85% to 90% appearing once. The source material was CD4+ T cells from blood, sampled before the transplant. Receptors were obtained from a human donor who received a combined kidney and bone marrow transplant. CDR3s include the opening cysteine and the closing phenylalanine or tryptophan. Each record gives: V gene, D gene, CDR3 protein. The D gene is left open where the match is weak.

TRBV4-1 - CASSQEEGNQPQHF
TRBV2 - CASSVPQAGTDTQYF
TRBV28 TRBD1 CASILQGSYEQYF
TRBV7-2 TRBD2 CATRLGGGDHNEQFF
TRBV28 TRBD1 CASTHRGPYEQYF
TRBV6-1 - CASSESRVSTNEKLFF
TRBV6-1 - CASSEWLASPLHF
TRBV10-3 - CAISEREGRYTEAFF
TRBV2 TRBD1 CASTGQGSNQPQHF
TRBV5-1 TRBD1 CASSPDRGYEQYF
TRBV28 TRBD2 CASSFYPGTSGGVGNEQFF
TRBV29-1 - CSAVVSGANVLTF
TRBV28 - CASSSSLGGTNEKLFF
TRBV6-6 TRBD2 CATRGGAAYNTDTQYF
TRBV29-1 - CSVVRLSRNTEAFF
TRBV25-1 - CASSVRGRNYGYTF
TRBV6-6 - CASNQGTYEQYF
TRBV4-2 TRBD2 CASSQRAGGTYNEQFF
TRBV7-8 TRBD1 CASSLRDRGFSNEKLFF
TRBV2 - CASRGTPSTDTQYF
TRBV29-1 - CSVGGSTEAFF
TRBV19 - CASSMTGGSYEQYF
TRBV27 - CASSSQMAGTDTQYF
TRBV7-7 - CASSHFRTALPLNEKLFF
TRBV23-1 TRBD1 CASRPDRVFQPQHF
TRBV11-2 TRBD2 CASSLGNSGGRGEQFF
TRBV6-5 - CASSYSVAENYGYTF
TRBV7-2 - CASSWANTEAFF
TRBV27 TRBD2 CASSPQRLGLAGKQETQYF
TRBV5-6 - CASSPLRNSYEQYF
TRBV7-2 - CASSLVRGDGTDTQYF
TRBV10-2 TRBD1 CASIRTGADTEAFF
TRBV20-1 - CSAPGGGGYTF
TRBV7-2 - CASSLGGADNEQFF
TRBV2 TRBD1 CASRGGQARIYGYTF
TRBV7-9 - CASSHSPGNTIYF
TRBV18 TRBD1 CASSPLGTGGIGYGYTF
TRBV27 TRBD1 CASGTTTGGRGPTREQYF
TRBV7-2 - CASSLFQRTDTQYF
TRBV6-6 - CASSYSRPGDTQYF
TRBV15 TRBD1 CATRKTGTAVYEQYF
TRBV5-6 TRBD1 CASSLGTGSKNIQYF
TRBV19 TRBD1 CASTLQGADEKLFF
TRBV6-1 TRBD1 CASTADRGGGYGYTF
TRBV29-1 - CSVEIQGNTGELFF
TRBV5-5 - CASSRTGISGANVLTF
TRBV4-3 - CASRAIPGNTEAFF
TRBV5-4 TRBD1 CASSSDGTGKNIQYF
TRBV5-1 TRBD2 CASSMTLAGGPGTEQYF
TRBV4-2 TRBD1 CASSQETTGGLTEAFF
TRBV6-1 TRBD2 CASRNSGAPGEQFF